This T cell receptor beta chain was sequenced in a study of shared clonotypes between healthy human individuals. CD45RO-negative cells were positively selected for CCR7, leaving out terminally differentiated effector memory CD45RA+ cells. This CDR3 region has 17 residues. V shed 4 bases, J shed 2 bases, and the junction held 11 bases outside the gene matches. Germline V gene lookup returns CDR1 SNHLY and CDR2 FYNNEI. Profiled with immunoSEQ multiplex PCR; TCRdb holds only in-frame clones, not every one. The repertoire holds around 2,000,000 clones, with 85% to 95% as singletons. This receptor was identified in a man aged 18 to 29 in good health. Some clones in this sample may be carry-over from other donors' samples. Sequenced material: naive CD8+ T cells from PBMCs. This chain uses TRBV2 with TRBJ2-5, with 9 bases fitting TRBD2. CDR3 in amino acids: CASSGSIAGDSQETQYF. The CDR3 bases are TGTGCCAGCAGTGGTTCTATAGCGGGAGATAGTCAAGAGACCCAGTACTTC.